Listed below are T cell receptor beta chains from one sample, sequenced in a study of metastatic and nonmetastatic thyroid tumors. TCRdb re-called the PCR reads through MiXCR. The sample holds some 35,000 clones, under 30% seen once. The sequenced sample was blood. These receptors were obtained from a male donor with papillary thyroid cancer or a benign thyroid nodule (not recorded which). Some clones in this sample may be carry-over from other donors' samples. CDR3s include the opening cysteine and the closing phenylalanine or tryptophan.

V: TRBV27; CDR3: CASRVGAEAFF
V: TRBV6-1; CDR3: CASSQSGGYLDYGYTF
V: TRBV2; CDR3: CASSDRETQYF
V: TRBV2; CDR3: CASRRARGRLETQYF
V: TRBV28; CDR3: CASVPNPSQTSYEQYF
V: TRBV30; CDR3: CAWSVEPSGHEQYF
V: TRBV2; CDR3: CASSPRADGTDTQYF
V: TRBV12-3/TRBV12-4; CDR3: CASSFESYEQYF
V: TRBV11-1; CDR3: CASSSDPAGTSTDTQYF
V: TRBV6-4; CDR3: CASSEIWPKPYEQYF
V: TRBV6-1; CDR3: CASMGTSGETQYF
V: TRBV7-8; CDR3: CASSSSGGSYEQYF
V: TRBV6-5; CDR3: CASSYDRNQPQHF
V: TRBV9; CDR3: CASSASSVPGDEQFF
V: TRBV28; CDR3: CASSFEGSTSSYEQYF
V: TRBV2; CDR3: CAGGGVEADTQYF
V: TRBV19; CDR3: CASTERWLAGGVYNEQFF
V: TRBV5-1; CDR3: CASSLGTGSNSPLHF
V: TRBV6-6; CDR3: CASSYQREYHEQYF